This T cell receptor beta chain was documented in a study of radiotherapy plus CTLA-4 blockade in lung cancer. TCRdb's table, derived via immunoSEQ multiplex PCR, lists solely in-frame clones and lacks some. The sample includes around 85,000 clones, more than 75% seen only once; the top ten take 2% to 2.5%. Germline CDR1 is LNHDA and CDR2 is SQIVND (reference sequence). V lost 7 bases and J lost 6, with 16 bases in between. The CDR3 has 14 residues. It was focal radiation plus CTLA-4 blockade with ipilimumab that patients with chemo-refractory metastatic non-small-cell lung cancer received. The receptor was isolated from a human donor with non-small cell lung cancer who had a partial response to radiotherapy plus ipilimumab. The chain combines TRBV19 with TRBJ1-5; possible D gene TRBD1, 6 bases. The sequenced sample was peripheral blood, obtained from a patient treated with radiotherapy plus ipilimumab. This CDR3 reads CASTLAGASQPQHF. The DNA for the CDR3 is TGTGCCAGTACTTTGGCAGGGGCGAGTCAGCCCCAGCATTTT.